The T cell receptor beta chain under discussion was sequenced for a study of T cells in Graves' hyperthyroidism and ophthalmopathy. Turning to the study itself: Initial diagnosis, before any treatment, was when peripheral blood was collected.

This clonotype was recorded many times. What was amplified from RNA transcripts were TCR beta CDR3 regions. The TCR CDR3 was amplified in a first-round RT-PCR using the HTBI primer set. TCRdb itself ran the multiplex PCR reads through MiXCR, one entry per CDR3 protein. The table has over 300,000 distinct CDR3 sequences, about 13% seen once. Diagnostic assessment was based on clinical symptoms, serum thyroxine and TRAb, thyroid ultrasound and orbital computed tomography. The sequence was obtained from a woman aged 35 to 49 with Graves' ophthalmopathy. The sample taken for sequencing was blood.

The CDR3 DNA reads TGTGCCAGCAGTTTTAATAGCAATCAGCCCCAGCATTTT. This encodes CASSFNSNQPQHF. The chain couples TRBV27 to TRBJ1-5; D remains unclear. V was clipped by 3 bases and J by 0 bases, with 3 bases between them. Germline CDR1 is MNHEY and CDR2 is SMNVEV (reference sequence). The CDR3 consists of 13 residues.